Included here is one T cell receptor beta chain sequence, with context. The antigen is not known. The data originate from a study of Ad26.COV2.S vaccination and SARS-CoV-2 variants. Study-wide context: Among those in the COV1001 Ad26.COV2.S trial arm was the donor.

Sequencing used immunoSEQ multiplex PCR; TCRdb keeps in-frame clones, though not all of them. The table shows approximately 500,000 clones, with roughly nine tenths occurring only once. Study outcomes and limitations: The breadth of spike-specific CD8+ and CD4+ T cell responses after vaccination was reportedly substantial.

Treatment reported: some 19 received Ad26.COV2.S at low or high dose, single or two shots; 5 received placebo; per-sample allocation not given. The samples date from day 63 after the first vaccine or placebo injection. Germline V gene lookup returns CDR1 SGHAT and CDR2 FQNNGV. Trimming removed 2 bases from V and 1 base from J; junction bases left unmatched: 4. This CDR3 contains 15 residues. The sample in question was peripheral blood, obtained in a trial of Ad26.COV2.S vaccine versus placebo. The V and J genes are TRBV11-2 and TRBJ1-1, with 7 nucleotides matching TRBD1. This receptor was taken from a person between 18 and 60 years old who received the Ad26.COV2.S COVID-19 vaccine or a placebo. The CDR3: CASSLFQGGNTEAFF. The CDR3, as DNA: TGTGCCAGCAGCTTATTTCAGGGGGGGAACACTGAAGCTTTCTTT. Full variable domain (remainder filled in from reference TRBV11-2 and TRBJ1-1): EAGVAQSPRYKIIEKRQSVAFWCNPISGHATLYWYQQILGQGPKLLIQFQNNGVVDDSQLPKDRFSAERLKGVDSTLKIQPAKLEDSAVYLCASSLFQGGNTEAFFGQGTRLTVV.